The 8 T cell receptor beta chains below come from one sample, sequenced in a study of T-cell reconstitution after alpha-beta-depleted transplantation in children. Preparing the TCRbeta library involved the use of unique molecular identifiers. TCRdb called the PCR reads again in MiXCR, with one record for every CDR3 protein. The sample contains some 350,000 distinct CDR3 sequences, 10% to 13% of which appear only once. Sequenced material: PBMCs from the stem cell graft donor, taken from the stem cell graft. These receptors originate from a human donor who donated a stem cell graft to a child with acute lymphoblastic leukemia.

The table lists this clonotype with many counts. This chain links TRBV12-3 or TRBV12-4 with TRBJ1-6; D is unclear. The CDR3 totals 11 residues. The CDR3 here is CASSYNSPLHF. In DNA form, the CDR3 reads TGTGCAAGTTCCTATAATTCACCCCTCCACTTT.

V and J are TRBV6-1 and TRBJ2-7, with TRBD2 as a possible D gene (7 bases). Germline values: CDR1 MNHNS, CDR2 SASEGT. V was pared by 5 bases and J by 3 bases, with 20 bases between. This CDR3 has 16 amino acids. The CDR3 here is CASSRSLGGANYEQYF. CDR3 nucleotide sequence: TGTGCCAGCAGTCGTTCCCTTGGGGGGGCTAACTACGAGCAGTACTTC.

The chain uses TRBV12-3 or TRBV12-4 and TRBJ2-7; D possibly corresponds to TRBD2 (5 bases). Trimming took 1 base from V and 0 from J, leaving 13 bases between them. This CDR3 contains 16 residues. The DNA of the CDR3 is TGTGCCAGCAGTTTAGGGCGGGTGACCTTCTCCTACGAGCAGTACTTC. Translating gives CASSLGRVTFSYEQYF.

The rearrangement uses TRBV28 and TRBJ1-1; D may be TRBD1 (5 bases). The germline CDR1 and CDR2 sequences are MDHEN and SYDVKM. This CDR3 comprises 16 residues. V lost 2 bases and J lost 0, with 13 bases in between. The CDR3 here is CASSLGPGIMNTEAFF. Written as DNA, the CDR3 is TGTGCCAGCAGTTTAGGTCCAGGGATCATGAACACTGAAGCTTTCTTT.

This clonotype was observed at least ten times. V gene TRBV29-1 combines with J gene TRBJ2-1; 7 bases align to TRBD1. The CDR3 extends over 12 amino acids. J was trimmed by 8 bases and V by 4 bases; bases with no gene match: 5. CDR1 and CDR2 (germline): SQVTM, ANQGSEA. The DNA for the CDR3 is TGCAGCGTTGGGTGGCAGGGGGATGAGCAGTTCTTC. Its protein is CSVGWQGDEQFF.

This clonotype occurred a few times. This chain connects TRBV3-1 to TRBJ2-1; TRBD2 aligns across 9 bases. Losses at the gene ends were 3 bases for V and 7 bases for J; bases not matched to a gene: 4. Germline values: CDR1 LGHDT, CDR2 YNNKEL (reference sequence). CDR3 size: 14 residues. Here the CDR3 DNA reads TGTGCCAGCAGCCACGGAGCGGGAGGTAATGAGCAGTTCTTC. Its translation: CASSHGAGGNEQFF.

The rearrangement uses TRBV4-3 and TRBJ1-4, with D unresolved. Germline CDR1 reads LGHNA; CDR2 reads YSLEER. The V and J ends lost 4 bases and 7 bases respectively, with 16 bases between them. The CDR3 is made up of 15 amino acids. Here the CDR3 DNA reads TGCGCCAGCAGCCGGCTCCGGGGAGCTGGTGAAAAACTGTTTTTT. Translation gives CASSRLRGAGEKLFF.

This clonotype was counted a few times. The V gene is TRBV5-1, the J gene TRBJ2-2; D gene uncertain. The CDR3 has 13 residues. From germline, CDR1 is SGHRS and CDR2 YFSETQ. The ends were cut back, 4 bases at V and 5 bases at J, with 9 bases in the middle. CDR3 loop: CASSPHETGELFF. DNA of the CDR3: TGCGCCAGCAGCCCCCATGAGACCGGGGAGCTGTTTTTT.